This note documents a single T cell receptor (beta chain) sequence. Its antigen is as yet unknown. This entry belongs to a study of cytomegalovirus exposure and HLA in healthy donors. Study information: Prior work identified roughly 120 million unique TCR beta sequences in around 170 million T cells. The study's findings and limits: A missense DCLRE1C variant was associated with V- and J-gene trimming of TCR beta chains in a later analysis, and an independent cohort replicated the association.

The CDR3 has 12 amino acids. V dropped 6 bases and J dropped 5 bases, with 10 bases sitting between them. Germline lookup yields CDR1 SGHDT and CDR2 YYEEEE. PCR used 60 Vbeta primers and 13 Jbeta primers. TCRdb keeps only in-frame clones here, not all; method: immunoSEQ multiplex PCR. The repertoire holds about 110,000 clones, with approximately 70% as singletons. This receptor was identified in a woman in her 30s in good health and CMV-seronegative. The genes are TRBV5-6 and TRBJ2-3; D remains unclear. The sequencing sample was made of PBMCs. CDR3 in DNA: TGTGCCAGCAAAAGATGGAGAGATACGCAGTATTTT. This translates into CASKRWRDTQYF.